Below are 5 T cell receptor beta chains sequenced from a single sample in a study of T cells in Graves' hyperthyroidism and ophthalmopathy. Researchers amplified the TCR beta CDR3 regions from RNA transcripts. RT-PCR in the first round (using the HTBI primer set) targeted the TCR CDR3. Each CDR3 protein is one row after TCRdb ran MiXCR on the multiplex PCR reads. The table includes 700,000 to 950,000 distinct CDR3 sequences, about 35% detected once. Sequencing was carried out using blood. The source is a woman aged 35 to 49 with Graves' hyperthyroidism.

The genes are TRBV6-5 and TRBJ2-2, with TRBD1 matching over 7 bases. Germline CDR1 and CDR2: MNHEY and SVGAGI. CDR3 length: 16 amino acids. V lost 2 bases, J lost 6 bases, and 9 bases stayed unmatched. CDR3 in amino acids: CASSYETGDSSGELFF. The CDR3 DNA reads TGTGCCAGCAGTTACGAAACAGGGGATAGTTCCGGGGAGCTGTTTTTT.

In this sample, this clonotype turned up many times. The chain joins TRBV6-6 to TRBJ1-2; D is unresolved. V dropped 7 bases and J dropped 5 bases, with 8 bases sitting between them. Germline CDR1 reads MNHNY; CDR2 reads SVGAGI (reference sequence). This CDR3 is built from 11 residues. In DNA, the CDR3 is TGTGCCAGCAACGAAGAGTATGGCTACACCTTC. It yields the protein CASNEEYGYTF.

This clonotype has a handful of counts. The V gene is TRBV14, the J gene TRBJ2-5; D is uncertain. Trimming removed 3 bases from V and 5 bases from J, with 13 bases in between. Germline V gene sequence: CDR1 SGHDN, CDR2 FVKESK. This CDR3 spans 14 amino acids. The DNA of the CDR3 is TGTGCCAGCAGCCATGTGAGGAATAGGGAGACCCAGTACTTC. It specifies CASSHVRNRETQYF. The full variable domain, with the rest looked up from reference TRBV14 and TRBJ2-5, is EAGVTQFPSHSVIEKGQTVTLRCDPISGHDNLYWYRRVMGKEIKFLLHFVKESKQDESGMPNNRFLAERTGGTYSTLKVQPAELEDSGVYFCASSHVRNRETQYFGPGTRLLVL.

This clonotype was observed a few times. This chain connects TRBV11-2 to TRBJ1-1; 7 nucleotides align to TRBD1. Germline-derived CDR1 and CDR2 are SGHAT and FQNNGV. J gave up 4 bases and V 3 bases, and 11 bases lay outside the gene matches. The CDR3 runs 16 residues. The CDR3 sequence is CASSFGSGRGGTEAFF. The CDR3 region has the DNA TGTGCCAGCAGCTTTGGATCGGGCAGGGGGGGCACTGAAGCTTTCTTT.

The chain carries TRBV19 and TRBJ1-1, with 7 bases that match TRBD1. After removal of 11 bases from V and 5 bases from J, the junction contained 14 bases not matched to a gene. The CDR3 covers 14 residues. The germline V gene encodes CDR1 LNHDA and CDR2 SQIVND (reference sequence). CDR3 coding DNA: TGTGCCTGGAACCCCACAGGGGTATGGACTGAAGCTTTCTTT. Its protein product is CAWNPTGVWTEAFF.